This TCR beta chain was sequenced during a study of Tregs in tolerant kidney transplant recipients. General observations from the study: Findings come from small patient numbers and require larger validation.

Points on this clone: No antigen is known for it.

CD4+CD25+CD127- Tregs, CD4+CD25- non-Tregs, CD4 and CD8 cells were sorted. CDR1 and CDR2 from the germline V gene are MNHNS and SASEGT. This CDR3 is 11 amino acids long. The germline V and J ends were trimmed by 6 bases and 7 bases, with 8 bases remaining between them. Sequenced by immunoSEQ multiplex PCR; TCRdb stores in-frame clones only, minus some. The sample shows about 56,000 clones, 65% to 85% of them seen only once. This TCR was recovered from a human donor in good health. V usage is TRBV6-1 and J usage is TRBJ2-3; D gene ambiguous. Input material: CD4+ T cells from blood. The CDR3 DNA is TGTGCCAGCAGCCCTCACTATACGCAGTATTTT. Translating it yields CASSPHYTQYF.